Detailed here is one TCR beta chain. Its antigen is not known. Use of 60 Vbeta and 13 Jbeta primers characterized the PCR. Repertoires were generated with immunoSEQ multiplex PCR, while TCRdb's copy carries only in-frame clones and drops some. The data show about 140,000 clones, around 75% seen once. This record belongs to a study of cytomegalovirus exposure and HLA in healthy donors. Study conclusions and caveats: The authors enumerated 150 to 200 TCR beta chains as linked to cytomegalovirus. Available immune exposure information was restricted to CMV serostatus only. An analysis done earlier found most TCR beta V segments productive about 90% or about 30% of the time. Several of the most significant clusters appeared linked to common viral pathogens, based on a later analysis.

This receptor was taken from a woman between 25 and 40 years old in good health and CMV-seronegative. What was sequenced was PBMCs.

CDR3: CATALVASSPLHF. The DNA of the CDR3 is TGTGCCACCGCCCTGGTCGCCAGTTCACCCCTCCACTTT. The chain couples TRBV27 to TRBJ1-6; no clear D. The germline V and J ends were trimmed by 10 bases and 9 bases, with 16 bases remaining between them. The CDR3 extends over 13 amino acids. Germline V gene sequence: CDR1 MNHEY, CDR2 SMNVEV (reference sequence).